This TCR beta chain emerged from a study of T cell changes during pregnancy in multiple sclerosis. The table came from immunoSEQ multiplex PCR; TCRdb's copy has only in-frame clones and leaves some out. The sample gives some 80,000 clones, about 89% of which show up once; approximately 0.97% is in the top ten. This clone was detected once. Looked up from germline, CDR1 is SEHNR and CDR2 is FQNEAQ (reference sequence). Trimming removed 2 bases from V and 6 bases from J, with 13 bases in between. This CDR3 is 14 amino acids long. This sample comprised peripheral blood, obtained in the first trimester of pregnancy. This TCR was sampled from a female donor in good health, enrolled as a control in a pregnancy study. J is TRBJ2-5 and V is TRBV7-9, with D perhaps TRBD2 (5 bases). The CDR3 DNA follows: TGTGCCAGCAGCTTATCCGGGGTAACGAAGACCCAGTACTTC. Translating gives CASSLSGVTKTQYF.